These 10 T cell receptor beta chains originate from one sample sequenced in a study of PD-1 blockade in classical Hodgkin lymphoma. All trial patients relapsed after autologous stem cell transplantation. The CD4+ T cells used were purified from thawed PBMCs through magnetic negative selection. The data were produced by immunoSEQ multiplex PCR, yet TCRdb's version contains in-frame clones alone and is incomplete. Here the sample spans 30,000 to 40,000 clones, around nine tenths being singletons. The sample consisted of CD4+ T cells from blood, taken at baseline. These receptors were obtained from a human donor with classical Hodgkin lymphoma.

V gene TRBV6-5 combines with J gene TRBJ2-7; 7 bases line up with TRBD1. V lost 1 base to trimming and J lost 3 bases; unmatched junction nucleotides: 6. CDR3 length equals 15 residues. Germline values: CDR1 MNHEY, CDR2 SVGAGI. The CDR3 spells CASSYLGGPYYEQYF. Written as DNA, the CDR3 is TGTGCCAGCAGTTACTTAGGGGGCCCGTACTACGAGCAGTACTTC.

The rearrangement joins TRBV6-4 to TRBJ2-7; tentative D call: TRBD1 (6 bases). Germline values: CDR1 MRHNA, CDR2 SNTAGT. V was trimmed by 6 bases and J by 0 bases, leaving 18 bases between them. This CDR3 comprises 16 residues. The CDR3 sequence is CASSQTGTSFSYEQYF. Written as DNA, the CDR3 is TGTGCCAGCAGCCAGACCGGGACATCCTTCTCCTACGAGCAGTACTTC.

The chain recombines TRBV5-1 with TRBJ1-1, with a weak D call TRBD1 (5 bases). The CDR3 is made up of 14 amino acids. The germline V gene has CDR1 SGHRS and CDR2 YFSETQ. V lost 6 bases to trimming and J lost 0 bases, with 12 bases between them. In DNA, the CDR3 is TGCGCCAGCACCGGGGCGGGAATGAACACTGAAGCTTTCTTT. This translates into CASTGAGMNTEAFF.

This chain joins TRBV30 and TRBJ1-5; TRBD1 is a possible D gene (5 bases). V lost 3 bases and J 5 bases, leaving 17 bases between the germline ends. Germline V CDR1 and CDR2: GTSNPN, SVGIG (reference sequence). The CDR3 has 15 residues. CDR3 sequence: CAWRYAGRGDQPQHF. DNA for the CDR3: TGTGCCTGGAGGTACGCCGGGAGGGGAGATCAGCCCCAGCATTTT.

The chain carries TRBV6-5 and TRBJ1-1; no definite D call. The germline CDR1 and CDR2 sequences are MNHEY and SVGAGI. The CDR3 has 13 residues. V lost 6 bases, J lost 5 bases, and 13 bases lay in between. This CDR3 is CASSRGVGTEAFF. The CDR3 region has the DNA TGTGCCAGCAGCCGCGGGGTGGGAACTGAAGCTTTCTTT.

V gene TRBV6-1 combines with J gene TRBJ1-5; unclear D gene. The V and J ends lost 3 bases and 10 bases respectively, with 13 bases between them. This CDR3 is built from 13 residues. CDR1 and CDR2 from the germline V gene are MNHNS and SASEGT. The CDR3 sequence is CASSDILRPPQHF. DNA of the CDR3: TGTGCCAGCAGTGACATTCTTCGGCCCCCCCAGCATTTT.

The chain links TRBV10-2 to TRBJ2-7; 7 bases agree with TRBD2. Germline V gene sequence: CDR1 WSHSY, CDR2 SAAADI. Germline trimming cut 4 bases from V and 4 bases from J; bases unmatched to any gene: 10. The length of the CDR3 is 15 residues. The CDR3 DNA is TGCGCCAGCAGTGGGGAGGGGCGGGAGAGGTACGAGCAGTACTTC. Its protein product is CASSGEGRERYEQYF.

Notes on this clone: Mismatch with germline at one junction end may stem from a read error. CDR3 sequence: CASSDWTILPYEQYF. The CDR3 DNA is TGTGCCAGCAGCGACTGGACTATCTTGCCCTACGAGCAGTACTTC. The J gene is TRBJ2-7, the V gene TRBV6-4; perhaps TRBD2 as D (6 bases). Germline V gene sequence: CDR1 MRHNA, CDR2 SNTAGT. The CDR3 contains 15 residues.

This chain links TRBV15 with TRBJ2-3, with a tentative D call TRBD1 (5 bases). This CDR3 region has 17 residues. The V gene lost 0 bases and the J gene lost 1 base, with 14 bases spanning the gap. The germline V gene has CDR1 LNHNV and CDR2 YYDKDF (reference sequence). In DNA, the CDR3 is TGTGCCACCAGCAGAGACCAAAAACAGGCCCGCACAGATACGCAGTATTTT. This sequence encodes CATSRDQKQARTDTQYF.

The chain carries TRBV2 and TRBJ1-2; D remains ambiguous. CDR1 SNHLY and CDR2 FYNNEI come from the germline V gene. This CDR3 spans 14 amino acids. The V gene lost 10 bases and the J gene lost 2 bases, with 17 bases spanning the gap. CDR3: CATSTRPVNYGYTF. The DNA of the CDR3 is TGTGCCACGTCTACGAGACCGGTAAACTATGGCTACACCTTC. Looking up the rest from reference TRBV2 and TRBJ1-2 gives the full variable domain: EPEVTQTPSHQVTQMGQEVILRCVPISNHLYFYWYRQILGQKVEFLVSFYNNEISEKSEIFDDQFSVERPDGSNFTLKIRSTKLEDSAMYFCATSTRPVNYGYTFGSGTRLTVV.